This T cell receptor beta chain stems from a study of response to subunit inactivated influenza vaccine. TCRdb reprocessed the RT-PCR reads via MiXCR and lists one record per CDR3 protein. The sample consists of more than 600,000 distinct CDR3 sequences, around 18% of them appearing once. Study-wide results and limits: Authors suggested few new T cells are recruited by each seasonal influenza vaccination.

Germline values: CDR1 MGHRA, CDR2 YSYEKL. The ends lost 4 bases at V and 7 bases at J; junction bases unmatched: 7. The CDR3 length is 14 residues. Concerning this clonotype: Its antigen is still unknown.

This specimen consisted of PBMCs from blood, obtained roughly 5 days after vaccination. The receptor's source is a man over 45 who received an inactivated influenza vaccine. J is TRBJ2-3 and V is TRBV4-1; 8 positions match TRBD2. In nucleotides, the CDR3 is TGCGCCAGCAGCCTCGGGGGGGCTACTTATACGCAGTATTTT. Its protein is CASSLGGATYTQYF.